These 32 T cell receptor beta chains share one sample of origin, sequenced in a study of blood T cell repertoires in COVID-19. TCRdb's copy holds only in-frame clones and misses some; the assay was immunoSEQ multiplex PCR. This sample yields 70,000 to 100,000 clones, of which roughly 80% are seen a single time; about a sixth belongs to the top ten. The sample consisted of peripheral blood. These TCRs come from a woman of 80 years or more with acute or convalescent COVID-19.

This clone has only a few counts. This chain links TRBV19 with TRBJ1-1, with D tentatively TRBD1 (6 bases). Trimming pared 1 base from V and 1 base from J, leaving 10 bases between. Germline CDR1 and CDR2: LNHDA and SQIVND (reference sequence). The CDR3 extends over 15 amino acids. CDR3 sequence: CASSIVGGQNTEAFF. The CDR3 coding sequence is TGTGCCAGTAGTATAGTGGGGGGGCAGAACACTGAAGCTTTCTTT.

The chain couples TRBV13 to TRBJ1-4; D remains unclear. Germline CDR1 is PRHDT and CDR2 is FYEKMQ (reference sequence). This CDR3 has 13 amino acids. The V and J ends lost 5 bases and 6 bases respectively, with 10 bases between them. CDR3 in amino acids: CASSHTVDEKLFF. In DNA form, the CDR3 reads TGTGCCAGCAGCCATACAGTCGATGAAAAACTGTTTTTT.

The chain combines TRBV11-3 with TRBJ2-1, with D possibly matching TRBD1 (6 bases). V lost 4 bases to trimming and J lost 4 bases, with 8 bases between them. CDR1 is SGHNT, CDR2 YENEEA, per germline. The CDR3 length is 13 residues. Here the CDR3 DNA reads TGTGCCAGCAGCTCCACAGGGTACAATGAGCAGTTCTTC. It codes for CASSSTGYNEQFF.

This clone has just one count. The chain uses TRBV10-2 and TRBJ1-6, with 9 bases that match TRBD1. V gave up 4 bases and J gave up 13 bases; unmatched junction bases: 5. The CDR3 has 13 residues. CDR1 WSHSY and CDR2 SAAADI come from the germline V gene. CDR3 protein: CASSGGTGQPLHF. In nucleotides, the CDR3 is TGCGCCAGCAGTGGTGGGACAGGGCAGCCCCTCCACTTT.

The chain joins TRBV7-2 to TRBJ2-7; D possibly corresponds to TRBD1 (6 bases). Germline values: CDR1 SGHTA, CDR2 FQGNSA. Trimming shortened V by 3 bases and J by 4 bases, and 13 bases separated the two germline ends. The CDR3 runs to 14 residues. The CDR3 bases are TGTGCCAGCAGCTTGAACTCAGGGGCGTACGAGCAGTACTTC. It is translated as CASSLNSGAYEQYF.

The CDR3, as DNA: TGTGCCACCAGTGACCCAGTAGCGGGGGGCGCCTACAATGAGCAGTTCTTC. It translates to CATSDPVAGGAYNEQFF. The chain has TRBV24-1 and TRBJ2-1; 10 nucleotides match TRBD2. This CDR3 has 17 amino acids. V shed 4 bases, J shed 2 bases, and the junction held 7 bases outside the gene matches. Germline V gene lookup returns CDR1 KGHDR and CDR2 SFDVKD.

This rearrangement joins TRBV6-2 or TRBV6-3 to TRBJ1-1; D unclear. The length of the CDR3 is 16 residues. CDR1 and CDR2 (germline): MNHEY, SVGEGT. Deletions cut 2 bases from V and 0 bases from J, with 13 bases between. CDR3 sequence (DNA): TGTGCCAGCAGTTACGATAGGTCAGCGCTGAACACTGAAGCTTTCTTT. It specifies CASSYDRSALNTEAFF.

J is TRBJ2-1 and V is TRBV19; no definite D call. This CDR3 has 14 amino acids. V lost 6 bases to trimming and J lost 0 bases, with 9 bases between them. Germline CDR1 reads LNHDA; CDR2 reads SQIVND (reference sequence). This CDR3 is CASREEISYNEQFF. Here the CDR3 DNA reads TGTGCCAGTAGAGAAGAGATCTCCTACAATGAGCAGTTCTTC.

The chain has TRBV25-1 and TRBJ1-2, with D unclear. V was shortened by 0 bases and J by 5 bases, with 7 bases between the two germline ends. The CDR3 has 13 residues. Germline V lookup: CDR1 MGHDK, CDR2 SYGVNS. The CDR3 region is CASSEYSDYGYTF. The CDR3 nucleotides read TGTGCCAGCAGTGAATATAGCGATTATGGCTACACCTTC.

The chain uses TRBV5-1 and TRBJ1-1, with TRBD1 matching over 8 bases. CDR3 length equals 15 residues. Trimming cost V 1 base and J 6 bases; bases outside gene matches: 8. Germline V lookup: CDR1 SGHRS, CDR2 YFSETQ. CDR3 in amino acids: CASSLFGTGTSEAFF. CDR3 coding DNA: TGCGCCAGCAGCTTGTTCGGGACAGGAACCTCTGAAGCTTTCTTT.

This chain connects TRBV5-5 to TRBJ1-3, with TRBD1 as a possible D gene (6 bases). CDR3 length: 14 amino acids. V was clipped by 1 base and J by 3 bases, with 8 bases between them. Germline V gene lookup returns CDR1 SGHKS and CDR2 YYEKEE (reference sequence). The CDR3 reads CASSLQGRGNTIYF. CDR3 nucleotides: TGTGCCAGCAGCTTGCAGGGGCGTGGAAACACCATATATTTT.

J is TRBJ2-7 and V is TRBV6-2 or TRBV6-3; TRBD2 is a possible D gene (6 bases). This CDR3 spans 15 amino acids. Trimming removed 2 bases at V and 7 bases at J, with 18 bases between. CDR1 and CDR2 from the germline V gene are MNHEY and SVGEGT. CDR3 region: CASSYTGGSLWEQYF. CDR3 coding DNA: TGTGCCAGCAGTTACACCGGGGGTTCCCTGTGGGAGCAGTACTTC.

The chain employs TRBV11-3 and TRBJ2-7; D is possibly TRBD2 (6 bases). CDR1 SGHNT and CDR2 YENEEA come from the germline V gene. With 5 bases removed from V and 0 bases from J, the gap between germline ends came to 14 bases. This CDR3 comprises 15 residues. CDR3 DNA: TGTGCCAGCAGCCCCCGGGAGCCTAGCTCCTACGAGCAGTACTTC. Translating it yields CASSPREPSSYEQYF.

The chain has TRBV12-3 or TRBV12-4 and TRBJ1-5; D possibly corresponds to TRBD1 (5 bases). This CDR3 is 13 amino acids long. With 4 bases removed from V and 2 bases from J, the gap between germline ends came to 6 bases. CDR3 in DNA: TGTGCCAGCAGTTGGGGGGGCAATCAGCCCCAGCATTTT. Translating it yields CASSWGGNQPQHF.

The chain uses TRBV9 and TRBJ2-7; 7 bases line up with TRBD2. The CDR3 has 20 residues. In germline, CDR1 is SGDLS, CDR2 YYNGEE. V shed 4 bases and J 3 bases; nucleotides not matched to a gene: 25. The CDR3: CASSYGSPIRDREVHYEQYF. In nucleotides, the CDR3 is TGTGCCAGCAGCTATGGGTCCCCAATCCGGGACCGGGAGGTTCACTACGAGCAGTACTTC.

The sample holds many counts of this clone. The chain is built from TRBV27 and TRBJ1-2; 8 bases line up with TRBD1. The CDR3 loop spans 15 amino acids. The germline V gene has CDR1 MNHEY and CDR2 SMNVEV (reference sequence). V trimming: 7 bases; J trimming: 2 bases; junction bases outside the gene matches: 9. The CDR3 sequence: CASTPDRVRNYGYTF. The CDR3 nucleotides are TGTGCCAGCACCCCGGACAGGGTGCGCAACTATGGCTACACCTTC.

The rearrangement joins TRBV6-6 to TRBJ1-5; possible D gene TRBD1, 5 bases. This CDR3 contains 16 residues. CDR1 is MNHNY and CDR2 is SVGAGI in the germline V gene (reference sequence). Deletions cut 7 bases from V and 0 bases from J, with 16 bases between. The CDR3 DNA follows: TGTGCCAGCACCAAGGGACTAGGTGATAGCAATCAGCCCCAGCATTTT. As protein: CASTKGLGDSNQPQHF.

The chain's CDR3 is CASSYSASGGTDTQYF. The CDR3 coding sequence is TGTGCCAGCAGTTACTCGGCTAGCGGGGGCACAGATACGCAGTATTTT. The genes are TRBV6-5 and TRBJ2-3, with 9 bases matching TRBD2. Germline V gene lookup returns CDR1 MNHEY and CDR2 SVGAGI. V was pared by 0 bases and J by 1 base, with 2 bases of the junction left unmatched. This CDR3 is built from 16 residues.

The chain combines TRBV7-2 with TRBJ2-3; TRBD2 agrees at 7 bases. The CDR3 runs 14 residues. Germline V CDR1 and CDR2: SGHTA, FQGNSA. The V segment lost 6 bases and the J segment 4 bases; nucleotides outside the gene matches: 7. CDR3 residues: CASRDRGVADTQYF. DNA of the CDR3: TGTGCCAGCAGAGATCGGGGGGTCGCAGATACGCAGTATTTT.

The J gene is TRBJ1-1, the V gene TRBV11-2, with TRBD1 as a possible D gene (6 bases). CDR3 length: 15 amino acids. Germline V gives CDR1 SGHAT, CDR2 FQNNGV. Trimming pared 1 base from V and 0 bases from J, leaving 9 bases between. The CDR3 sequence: CASSLAGAMNTEAFF. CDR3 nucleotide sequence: TGTGCCAGCAGCTTAGCAGGGGCCATGAACACTGAAGCTTTCTTT.

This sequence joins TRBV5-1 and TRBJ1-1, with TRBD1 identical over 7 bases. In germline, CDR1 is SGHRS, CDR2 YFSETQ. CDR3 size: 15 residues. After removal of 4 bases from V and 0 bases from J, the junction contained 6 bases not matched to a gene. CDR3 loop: CASSGTVALNTEAFF. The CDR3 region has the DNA TGCGCCAGCAGCGGGACAGTAGCCTTGAACACTGAAGCTTTCTTT.

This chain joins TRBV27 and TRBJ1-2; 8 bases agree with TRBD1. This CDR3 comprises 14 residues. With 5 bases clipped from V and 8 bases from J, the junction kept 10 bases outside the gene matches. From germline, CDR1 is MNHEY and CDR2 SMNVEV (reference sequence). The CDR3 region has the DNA TGTGCCAGCAGTCTACGGACAGGGTCGCGGGGCTACACCTTC. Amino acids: CASSLRTGSRGYTF.

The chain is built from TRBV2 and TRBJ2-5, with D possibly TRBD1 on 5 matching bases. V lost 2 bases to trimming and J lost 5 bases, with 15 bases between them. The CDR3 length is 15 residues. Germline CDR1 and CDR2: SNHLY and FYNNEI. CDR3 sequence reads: CASSEIGQGEETQYF. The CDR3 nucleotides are TGTGCCAGCAGTGAAATTGGGCAGGGTGAGGAGACCCAGTACTTC. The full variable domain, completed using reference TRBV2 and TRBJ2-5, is EPEVTQTPSHQVTQMGQEVILRCVPISNHLYFYWYRQILGQKVEFLVSFYNNEISEKSEIFDDQFSVERPDGSNFTLKIRSTKLEDSAMYFCASSEIGQGEETQYFGPGTRLLVL.

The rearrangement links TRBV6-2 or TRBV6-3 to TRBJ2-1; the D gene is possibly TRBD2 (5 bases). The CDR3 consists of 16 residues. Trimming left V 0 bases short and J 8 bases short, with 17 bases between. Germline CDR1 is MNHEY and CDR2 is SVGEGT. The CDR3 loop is CASSYSSGRTGDEQFF. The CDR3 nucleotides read TGTGCCAGCAGTTACTCAAGTGGCCGAACCGGGGATGAGCAGTTCTTC.

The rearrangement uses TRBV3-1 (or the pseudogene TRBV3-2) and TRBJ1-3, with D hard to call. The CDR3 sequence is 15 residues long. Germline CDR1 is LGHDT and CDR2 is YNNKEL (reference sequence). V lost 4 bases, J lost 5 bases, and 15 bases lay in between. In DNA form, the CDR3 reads TGTGCCAGCAGCCTCTCCTCACTAGTAAGAAACACCATATATTTT. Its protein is CASSLSSLVRNTIYF.

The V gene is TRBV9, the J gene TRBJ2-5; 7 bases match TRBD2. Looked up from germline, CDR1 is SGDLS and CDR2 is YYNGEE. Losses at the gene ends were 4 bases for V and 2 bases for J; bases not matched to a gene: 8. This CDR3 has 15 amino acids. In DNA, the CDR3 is TGTGCCAGCAGCCAGATTTGGGGGGGACAAGAGACCCAGTACTTC. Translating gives CASSQIWGGQETQYF. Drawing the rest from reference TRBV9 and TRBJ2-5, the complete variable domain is DSGVTQTPKHLITATGQRVTLRCSPRSGDLSVYWYQQSLDQGLQFLIQYYNGEERAKGNILERFSAQQFPDLHSELNLSSLELGDSALYFCASSQIWGGQETQYFGPGTRLLVL.

CDR3 sequence (DNA): TGTGCCAGCAGCCCTCGGACAGGGTGGGCCGGGGAGCTGTTTTTT. It codes for CASSPRTGWAGELFF. The chain has TRBV7-8 and TRBJ2-2, with 8 bases identical to TRBD1. J was trimmed by 6 bases and V by 5 bases; bases with no gene match: 8. Germline lookup yields CDR1 SGHVS and CDR2 FQNEAQ. This CDR3 comprises 15 residues.

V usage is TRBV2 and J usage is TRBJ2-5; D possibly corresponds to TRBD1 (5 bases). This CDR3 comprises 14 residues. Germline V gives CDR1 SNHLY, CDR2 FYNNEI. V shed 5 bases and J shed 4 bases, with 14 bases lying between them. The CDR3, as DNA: TGTGCCAGCAGTCCCGAAATGGGGCCAGAGACCCAGTACTTC. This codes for CASSPEMGPETQYF.

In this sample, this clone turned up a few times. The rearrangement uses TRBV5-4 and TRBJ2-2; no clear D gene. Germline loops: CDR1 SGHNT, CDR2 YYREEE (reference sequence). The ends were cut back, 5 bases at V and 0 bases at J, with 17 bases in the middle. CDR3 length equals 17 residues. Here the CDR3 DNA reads TGTGCCAGCAGACATTCAGGCAGAACAACGAACACCGGGGAGCTGTTTTTT. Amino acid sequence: CASRHSGRTTNTGELFF.

The CDR3 loop is CASSQTSGGRNSYNEQFF. Here the CDR3 DNA reads TGTGCCAGCTCACAGACTAGCGGGGGGCGAAACTCCTACAATGAGCAGTTCTTC. The V and J genes are TRBV18 and TRBJ2-1; 13 nucleotides line up with TRBD2. The germline V gene encodes CDR1 KGHSH and CDR2 LQKENI. The CDR3 is made up of 18 amino acids. After removal of 4 bases from V and 0 bases from J, the junction contained 6 bases not matched to a gene.

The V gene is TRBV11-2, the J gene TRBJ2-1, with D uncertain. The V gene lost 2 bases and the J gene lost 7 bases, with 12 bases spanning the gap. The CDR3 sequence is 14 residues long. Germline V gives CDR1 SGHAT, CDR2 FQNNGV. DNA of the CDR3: TGTGCCAGCAGCTTATCAATCACCGGGAATGAGCAGTTCTTC. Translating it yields CASSLSITGNEQFF.

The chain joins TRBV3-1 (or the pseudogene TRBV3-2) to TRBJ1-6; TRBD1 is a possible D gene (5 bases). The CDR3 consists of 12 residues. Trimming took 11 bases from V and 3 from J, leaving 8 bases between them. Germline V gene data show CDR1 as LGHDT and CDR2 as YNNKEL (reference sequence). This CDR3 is CASRVYNSPLHF. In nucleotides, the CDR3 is TGTGCCTCCAGGGTCTATAATTCACCCCTCCACTTT.